This TCR beta chain was captured by sequencing in a study of blood T cell repertoires in COVID-19. Study context: The United States, Italy and Spain supplied acute and convalescent COVID-19 samples. T cells, B-cell-depleted T cells, or PBMCs provided the cDNA or gDNA that served as material.

Per the original data handling: Counts of nucleated cells, estimated from reference gene primer amplification, were obtained. The table came from immunoSEQ multiplex PCR; TCRdb's copy has only in-frame clones and leaves some out. V and J calls plus clone size are reproduced from that table; the DNA served to infer D and trimming. The sample lists roughly 59,000 clones, 65% to 80% occurring once. There are 13 residues in the CDR3. Trimming stripped 2 bases from V and 0 bases from J, with 2 bases between. Germline V gene sequence: CDR1 MNHEY, CDR2 SVGAGI. The J gene is TRBJ1-5, the V gene TRBV6-5, with D unresolved. This clonotype originated in a human donor in a cohort sampled during active COVID-19. Sequencing used peripheral blood. The CDR3 DNA reads TGTGCCAGCAGTTACCTTAGCAATCAGCCCCAGCATTTT. It yields the protein CASSYLSNQPQHF.